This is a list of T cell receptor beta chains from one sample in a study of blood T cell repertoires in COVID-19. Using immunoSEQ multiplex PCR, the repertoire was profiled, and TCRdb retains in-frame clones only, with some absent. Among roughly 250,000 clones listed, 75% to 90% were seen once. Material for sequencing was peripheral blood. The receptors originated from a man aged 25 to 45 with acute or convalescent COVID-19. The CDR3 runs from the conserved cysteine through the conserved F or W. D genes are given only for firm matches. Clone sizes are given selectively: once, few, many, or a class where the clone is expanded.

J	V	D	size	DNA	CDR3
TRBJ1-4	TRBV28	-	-	TGTGCCAGCAGCACAGGAGAAAAACTGTTTTTT	CASSTGEKLFF
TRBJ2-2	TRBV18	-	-	TGTGCCAGCTCACCAAACCGAGCCGGGGAGCTGTTTTTT	CASSPNRAGELFF
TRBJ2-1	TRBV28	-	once	TGTGCCAGCAGCCTCTTCGACTATGAGCAGTTCTTC	CASSLFDYEQFF
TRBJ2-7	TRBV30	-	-	TGTGCCTGGAGTGTACTAAGTTACGAGCAGTACTTC	CAWSVLSYEQYF
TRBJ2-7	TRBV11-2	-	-	TGTGCCAGCAGCTCCTTCACAGGGACCTACGAGCAGTACTTC	CASSSFTGTYEQYF
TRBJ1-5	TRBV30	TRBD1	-	TGTGCCTGGAGTAAGGGACAGGGACCCAATCAGCCCCAGCATTTT	CAWSKGQGPNQPQHF
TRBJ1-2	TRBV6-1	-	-	TGTGCCAGCAGTGAAGCGCGAATTCGGGGGGGCTATGGCTACACCTTC	CASSEARIRGGYGYTF
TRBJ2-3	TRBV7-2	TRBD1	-	TGTGCCAGCAGCCAGAGACAGGGCAGCACAGATACGCAGTATTTT	CASSQRQGSTDTQYF
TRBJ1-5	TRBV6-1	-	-	TGTGCCAGCAAACTTATCCAAGGGGTTCAGCCCCAGCATTTT	CASKLIQGVQPQHF
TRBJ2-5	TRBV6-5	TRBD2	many	TGTGCCAGCAGTAGACTAGCGGGGGGGCAAGAGACCCAGTACTTC	CASSRLAGGQETQYF
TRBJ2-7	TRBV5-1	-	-	TGCGCCAGCAGCCCCCATGGACGGGAGATATACGAGCAGTACTTC	CASSPHGREIYEQYF
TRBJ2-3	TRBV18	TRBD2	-	TGTGCCAGCTCACCACCCTTAGCGGGAGCAGATACGCAGTATTTT	CASSPPLAGADTQYF
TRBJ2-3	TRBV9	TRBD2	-	TGTGCCAGCAGCTTTAGCGGGGGGCCGGGAGATACGCAGTATTTT	CASSFSGGPGDTQYF
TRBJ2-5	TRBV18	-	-	TGTGCCAGCTCACCCGATATTAGAGAGACCCAGTACTTC	CASSPDIRETQYF
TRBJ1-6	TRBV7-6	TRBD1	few	TGTGCCAGCAGCTTAGGGGTCGGGACAGTAGGTTCACCCCTCCACTTT	CASSLGVGTVGSPLHF
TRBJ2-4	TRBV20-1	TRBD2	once	TGCAGTGCTAGTAGGAGCGGGAGGGCTTTGGGGGCCAAAAACATTCAGTACTTC	CSASRSGRALGAKNIQYF
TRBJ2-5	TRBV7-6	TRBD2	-	TGTGCCAGCAGCTTTAAAGCTAGCGGGGAAGAGACCCAGTACTTC	CASSFKASGEETQYF
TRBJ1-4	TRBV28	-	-	TGTGCCAGCAGTTTAGCAGGGGATGAAAAACTGTTTTTT	CASSLAGDEKLFF
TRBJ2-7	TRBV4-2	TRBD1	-	TGTGCCAGCAGCAAACTCACCGGGACAGCCGAATACGAGCAGTACTTC	CASSKLTGTAEYEQYF
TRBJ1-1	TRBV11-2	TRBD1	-	TGTGCCAGCAGCTCGGACAGGGGCATTGAAGCTTTCTTT	CASSSDRGIEAFF
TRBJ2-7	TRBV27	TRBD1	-	TGTGCCAGCAGCATCGGACAGGGCTACGAGCAGTACTTC	CASSIGQGYEQYF
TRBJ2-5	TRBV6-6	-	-	TGTGCCAGCAGTTACTCGAGGGAGACCCAGTACTTC	CASSYSRETQYF
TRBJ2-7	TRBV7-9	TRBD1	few	TGTGCCAGCAGCTTCGGGACAGAACCCTACGAGCAGTACTTC	CASSFGTEPYEQYF
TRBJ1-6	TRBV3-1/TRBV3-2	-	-	TGTGCCAGCAGCTTTAGGGGCCAGAGCTCCTATAATTCACCCCTCCACTTT	CASSFRGQSSYNSPLHF
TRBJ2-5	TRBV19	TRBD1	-	TGTGCCAGTAGTGTGACAGGGAGAGGCCTAGACCAGTACTTC	CASSVTGRGLDQYF
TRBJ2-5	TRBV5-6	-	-	TGTGCCAGCAGCTTGGCGGACGGGGACACAGCTCTGGACTTC	CASSLADGDTALDF
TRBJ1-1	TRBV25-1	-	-	TGTGCCAGCAGTGAATGGGGGCAAACTGAAGCTTTCTTT	CASSEWGQTEAFF
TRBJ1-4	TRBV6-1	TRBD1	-	TGTGCCAGCAGCTTGGGACAGTTTAATGAAAAACTGTTTTTT	CASSLGQFNEKLFF
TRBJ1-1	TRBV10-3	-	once	TGTGCCATCAGGACAGGTGTGAACACTGAAGCTTTCTTT	CAIRTGVNTEAFF
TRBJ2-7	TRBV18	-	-	TGTGCCAGCTCACCCTCTCAGTACGAGCAGTACTTC	CASSPSQYEQYF
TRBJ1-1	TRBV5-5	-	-	TGTGCCAGCAGCGCCCTCGCCAGGGGTCACACTGAAGCTTTCTTT	CASSALARGHTEAFF
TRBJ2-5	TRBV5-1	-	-	TGCGCCAGCAGCCAACTAGTCACTAAAGAGACCCAGTACTTC	CASSQLVTKETQYF